Reported below is one TCR beta chain. This receptor's antigen is unknown. There are no base qualities to consult, and no much larger clone falls within one base. TCRbeta CDR3 regions were amplified from genomic DNA by means of the immunoSEQ Assay, a bias-controlled multiplex PCR. The paper's processing steps were these. The number of nucleated cells in each sample was estimated from the amplification of reference gene primers within the assay. To quantify the absolute abundance of each unique TCRbeta CDR3 rearrangement, sequence reads were collapsed and filtered. For each sample, productive Simpson clonality was calculated by taking the square root of Simpson's diversity index across productive rearrangements. The source is immuneACCESS, and TCRdb retained only in-frame sequences with V and J called. Part of the clones is not carried over; for the studies checked, unresolved V genes explain less than half of this, and the remainder is unexplained. V and J calls and clone size are given by that table; D and trimming were obtained from the DNA. The sample table contains some 36,000 clones; only one count was recorded for 90% of them. 30% to 45% of the sample is taken by the ten largest.

The data were taken from a study of blood T cell repertoires in COVID-19 (dated by TCRdb to the early 2020s). With regard to the full study: Collaborator samples came from the United States, Italy and Spain and covered acute and convalescent phases of COVID-19. Deeply sampled blood TCRbeta repertoires from subjects exposed to, actively infected with, or recovered from COVID-19 were included in the dataset. A de-identified subject ID, COVID-19 status, age in years and sex were almost always included in the sample metadata. The repertoires were released in a freely available public database intended as a resource for research on the immune response to SARS-CoV-2. Where available, HLA class I and class II types were obtained from metadata supplied by the sample provider rather than from assay-based typing. The samples were drawn from two sources: the first 160 participants of the ongoing ImmuneRACE study, and 1,200 or so subjects contributed by 6 global collaborators. The prospective study material was composed of cDNA or gDNA derived from T cells, B-cell-depleted T cells, or PBMCs.

CDR1 and CDR2 (SQVTM, ANQGSEA) derive from the germline V gene. V loses 4 bases of germline sequence and J loses 0 bases, and the interval between the two ends is 8 bases. There are 13 amino acids in the CDR3, from cysteine to phenylalanine inclusive. Here the CDR3 DNA is all that survives: 39 bases in frame from base 1. Whole blood was collected in K2EDTA tubes by collaborating institutions according to the institutions' own protocols. For TCRbeta analysis, collaborators shipped samples as frozen whole blood, isolated PBMCs, or DNA extracted from either of those sample types. Summary of the overall study and its limitations: How much clinical and demographic metadata was included differed by source and by participant, and the metadata was provided uncurated.

The clonotype comes from a man in his 60s with active or convalescent COVID-19. Material: peripheral blood. The V gene is TRBV29-1 and the J gene is TRBJ2-3; the D gene is not confidently resolved. The DNA sequence reads TGCAGCGTTGTATCCCCGAGCACAGATACGCAGTATTTT. Translated, this gives CSVVSPSTDTQYF.